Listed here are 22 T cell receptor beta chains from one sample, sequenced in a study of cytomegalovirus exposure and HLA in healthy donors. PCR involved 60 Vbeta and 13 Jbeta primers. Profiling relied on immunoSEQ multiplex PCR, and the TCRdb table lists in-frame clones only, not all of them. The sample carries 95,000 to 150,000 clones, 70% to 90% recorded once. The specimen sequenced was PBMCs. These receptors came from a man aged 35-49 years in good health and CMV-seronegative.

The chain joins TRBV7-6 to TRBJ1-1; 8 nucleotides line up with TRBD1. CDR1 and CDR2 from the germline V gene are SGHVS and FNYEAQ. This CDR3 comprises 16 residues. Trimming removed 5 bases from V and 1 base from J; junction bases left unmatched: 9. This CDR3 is CASSNTGTGGNTEAFF. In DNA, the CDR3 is TGTGCCAGCAGCAATACCGGGACAGGAGGGAACACTGAAGCTTTCTTT.

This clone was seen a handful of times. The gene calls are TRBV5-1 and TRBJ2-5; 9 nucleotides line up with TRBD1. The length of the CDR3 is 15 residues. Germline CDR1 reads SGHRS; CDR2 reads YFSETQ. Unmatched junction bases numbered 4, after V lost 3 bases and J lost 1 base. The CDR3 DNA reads TGCGCCAGCAGCTGGGGGACAGGGATCCAAGAGACCCAGTACTTC. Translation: CASSWGTGIQETQYF.

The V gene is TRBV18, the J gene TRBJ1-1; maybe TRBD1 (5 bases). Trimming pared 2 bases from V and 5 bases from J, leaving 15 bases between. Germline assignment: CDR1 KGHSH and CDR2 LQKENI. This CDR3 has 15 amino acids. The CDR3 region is CASSPTRTGGTEAFF. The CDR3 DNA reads TGTGCCAGCTCACCAACTAGGACGGGGGGAACTGAAGCTTTCTTT. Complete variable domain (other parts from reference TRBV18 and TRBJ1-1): NAGVMQNPRHLVRRRGQEARLRCSPMKGHSHVYWYRQLPEEGLKFMVYLQKENIIDESGMPKERFSAEFPKEGPSILRIQQVVRGDSAAYFCASSPTRTGGTEAFFGQGTRLTVV.

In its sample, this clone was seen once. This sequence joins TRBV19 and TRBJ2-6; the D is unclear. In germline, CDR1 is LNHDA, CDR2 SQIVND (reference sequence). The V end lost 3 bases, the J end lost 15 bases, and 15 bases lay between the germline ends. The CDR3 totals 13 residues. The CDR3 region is CASSITGLSGLTF. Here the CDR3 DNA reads TGTGCCAGTAGTATCACTGGGCTCTCCGGCCTGACTTTC.

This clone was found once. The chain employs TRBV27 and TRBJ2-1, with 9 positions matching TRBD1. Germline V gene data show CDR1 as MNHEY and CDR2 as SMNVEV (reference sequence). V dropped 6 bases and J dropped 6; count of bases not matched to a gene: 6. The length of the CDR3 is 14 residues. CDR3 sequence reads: CASSPGTGLNEQFF. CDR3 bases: TGTGCCAGCAGCCCCGGGACAGGGCTCAATGAGCAGTTCTTC.

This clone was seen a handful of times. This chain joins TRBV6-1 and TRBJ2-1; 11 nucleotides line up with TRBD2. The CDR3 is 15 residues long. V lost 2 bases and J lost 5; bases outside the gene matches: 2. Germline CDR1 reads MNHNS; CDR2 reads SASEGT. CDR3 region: CASSERLAGHNEQFF. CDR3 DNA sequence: TGTGCCAGCAGTGAACGACTAGCGGGGCACAATGAGCAGTTCTTC.

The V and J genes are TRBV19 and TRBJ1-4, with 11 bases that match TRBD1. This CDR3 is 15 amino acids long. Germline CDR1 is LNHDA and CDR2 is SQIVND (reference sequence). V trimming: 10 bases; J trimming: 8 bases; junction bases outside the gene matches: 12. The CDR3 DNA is TGTGCCACCCGGGACAGGGGGGATCGTGACGAAAAACTGTTTTTT. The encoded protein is CATRDRGDRDEKLFF.

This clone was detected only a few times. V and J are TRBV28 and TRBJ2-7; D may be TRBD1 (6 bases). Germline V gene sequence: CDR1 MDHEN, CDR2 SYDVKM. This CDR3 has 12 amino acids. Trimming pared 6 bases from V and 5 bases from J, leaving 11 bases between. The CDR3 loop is CASSTGYHEQYF. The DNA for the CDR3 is TGTGCCAGCAGCACAGGGTACCACGAGCAGTACTTC.

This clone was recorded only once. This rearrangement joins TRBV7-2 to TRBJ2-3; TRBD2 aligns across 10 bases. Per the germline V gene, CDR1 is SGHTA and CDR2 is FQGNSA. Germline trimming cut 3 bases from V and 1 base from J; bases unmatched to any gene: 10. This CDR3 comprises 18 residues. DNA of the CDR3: TGTGCCAGCAGCTTCAGCGGGAGGGCCGTAGGGGGCACAGATACGCAGTATTTT. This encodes CASSFSGRAVGGTDTQYF.

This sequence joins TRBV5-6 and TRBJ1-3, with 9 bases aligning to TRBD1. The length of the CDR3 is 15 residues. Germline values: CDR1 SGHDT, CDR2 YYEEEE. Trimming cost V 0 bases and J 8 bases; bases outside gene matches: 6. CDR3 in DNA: TGTGCCAGCAGCTTGGCCGGACAGGGGATTGACACCATATATTTT. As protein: CASSLAGQGIDTIYF.

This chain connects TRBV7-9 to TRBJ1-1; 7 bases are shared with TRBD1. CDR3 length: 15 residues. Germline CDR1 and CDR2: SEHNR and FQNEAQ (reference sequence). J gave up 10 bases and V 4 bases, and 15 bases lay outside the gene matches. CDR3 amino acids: CASSSMTGWLRVAFF. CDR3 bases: TGTGCCAGCAGCTCCATGACAGGGTGGCTCCGGGTAGCTTTCTTT.

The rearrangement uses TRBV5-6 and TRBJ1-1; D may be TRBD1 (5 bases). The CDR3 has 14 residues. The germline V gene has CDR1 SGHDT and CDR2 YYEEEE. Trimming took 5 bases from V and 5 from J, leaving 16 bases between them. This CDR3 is CASSPARGSTEAFF. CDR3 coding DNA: TGTGCCAGCAGTCCGGCAAGGGGATCGACTGAAGCTTTCTTT.

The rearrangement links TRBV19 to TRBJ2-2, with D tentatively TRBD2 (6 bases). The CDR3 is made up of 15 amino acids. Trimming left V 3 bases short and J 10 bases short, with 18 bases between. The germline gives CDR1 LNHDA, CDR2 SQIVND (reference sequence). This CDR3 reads CASSIRREAWEELFF. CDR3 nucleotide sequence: TGTGCCAGTAGTATCAGAAGGGAGGCATGGGAGGAGCTGTTTTTT.

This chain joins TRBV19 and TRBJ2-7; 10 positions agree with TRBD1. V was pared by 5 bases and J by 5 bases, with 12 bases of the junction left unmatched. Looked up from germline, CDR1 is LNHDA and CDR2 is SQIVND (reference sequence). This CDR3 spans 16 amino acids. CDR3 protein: CASSAPGQGLGDEQYF. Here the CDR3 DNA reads TGTGCCAGTAGTGCACCGGGACAGGGGCTCGGGGACGAGCAGTACTTC.

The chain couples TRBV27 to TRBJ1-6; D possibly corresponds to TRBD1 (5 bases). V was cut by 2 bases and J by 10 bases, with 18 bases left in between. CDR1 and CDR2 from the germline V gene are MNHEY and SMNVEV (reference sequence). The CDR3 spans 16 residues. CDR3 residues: CASSLREWGVGSPLHF. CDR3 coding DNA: TGTGCCAGCAGTTTAAGGGAGTGGGGGGTTGGGTCACCCCTCCACTTT.

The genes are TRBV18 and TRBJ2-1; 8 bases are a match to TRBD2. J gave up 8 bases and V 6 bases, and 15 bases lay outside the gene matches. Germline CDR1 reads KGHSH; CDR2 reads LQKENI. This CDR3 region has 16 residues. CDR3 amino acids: CASSPWGGGRVHEQFF. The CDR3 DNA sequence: TGTGCCAGCTCCCCATGGGGCGGGGGGCGAGTACATGAGCAGTTCTTC.

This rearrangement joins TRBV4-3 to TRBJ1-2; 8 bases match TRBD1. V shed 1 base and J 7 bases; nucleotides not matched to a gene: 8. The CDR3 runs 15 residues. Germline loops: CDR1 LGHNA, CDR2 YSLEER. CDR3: CASSQVGQGATGYTF. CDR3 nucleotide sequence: TGCGCCAGCAGCCAAGTAGGGCAGGGGGCTACTGGCTACACCTTC.

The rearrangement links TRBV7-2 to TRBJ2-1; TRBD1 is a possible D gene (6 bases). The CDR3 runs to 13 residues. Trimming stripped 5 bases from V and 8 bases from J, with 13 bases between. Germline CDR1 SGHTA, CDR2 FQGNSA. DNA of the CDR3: TGTGCCAGCAGCCGAACAGGGCTGGATGAGCAGTTCTTC. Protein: CASSRTGLDEQFF.

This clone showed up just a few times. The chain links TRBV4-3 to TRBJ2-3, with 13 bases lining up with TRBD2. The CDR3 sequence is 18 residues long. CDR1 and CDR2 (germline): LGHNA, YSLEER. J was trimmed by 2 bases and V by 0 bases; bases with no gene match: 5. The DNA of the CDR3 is TGCGCCAGCAGCCAAGAAACTAGCGGGAGGGTACACACAGATACGCAGTATTTT. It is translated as CASSQETSGRVHTDTQYF.

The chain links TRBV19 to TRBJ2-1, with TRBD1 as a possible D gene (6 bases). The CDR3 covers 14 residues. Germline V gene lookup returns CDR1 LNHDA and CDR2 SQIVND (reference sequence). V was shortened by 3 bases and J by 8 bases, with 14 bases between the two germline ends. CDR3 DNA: TGTGCCAGTAGTATTAACAGGGTGATGTATGAGCAGTTCTTC. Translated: CASSINRVMYEQFF.

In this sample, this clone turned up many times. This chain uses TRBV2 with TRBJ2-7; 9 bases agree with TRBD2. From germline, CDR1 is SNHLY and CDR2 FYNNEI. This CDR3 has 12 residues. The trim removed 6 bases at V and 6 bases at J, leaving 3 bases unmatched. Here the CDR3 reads CASRGLAREQYF. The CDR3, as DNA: TGTGCCAGCAGAGGACTAGCGCGCGAGCAGTACTTC.

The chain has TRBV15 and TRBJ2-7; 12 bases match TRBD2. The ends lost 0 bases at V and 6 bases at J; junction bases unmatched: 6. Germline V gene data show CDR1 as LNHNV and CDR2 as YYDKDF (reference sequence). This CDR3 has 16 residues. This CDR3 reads CATSRELAGGPREQYF. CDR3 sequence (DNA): TGTGCCACCAGCAGAGAGCTAGCGGGAGGGCCTCGCGAGCAGTACTTC.